Below are 22 T cell receptor beta chains sequenced from a single sample in a study of Graves' ophthalmopathy and Graves' hyperthyroidism. From RNA, the CDR3 regions of TCR beta chains were amplified and sequenced. After a first-round RT-PCR with HTBI primers, a second-round multiplex PCR was run. TCRdb called the multiplex PCR reads again in MiXCR, with one record for every CDR3 protein. This sample has over a million distinct CDR3 sequences, with 35% to 40% found just once. The specimen sequenced was peripheral blood or thyroid tissue (not recorded which). These receptors were collected from an adult man with Graves' hyperthyroidism.

A note on this clonotype: A much more abundant neighbour one base away suggests this may be a read error. Lacking the conserved final phenylalanine or tryptophan, this CDR3 likely reflects a read error. This rearrangement joins TRBV20-1 to TRBJ1-1; the match to TRBD1 covers 8 bases. The germline CDR1 and CDR2 sequences are DFQATT and SNEGSKA (reference sequence). This CDR3 contains 16 residues. J was trimmed by 4 bases and V by 5 bases; bases with no gene match: 15. Here the CDR3 reads CSAYGQGRGRGTEAFL. In DNA form, the CDR3 reads TGCAGTGCTTACGGACAGGGTCGAGGTCGGGGCACTGAAGCTTTCCTT.

The gene calls are TRBV2 and TRBJ2-5; D might be TRBD2 (6 bases). The CDR3 is made up of 14 amino acids. V was shortened by 8 bases and J by 2 bases, with 15 bases between the two germline ends. The germline CDR1 and CDR2 sequences are SNHLY and FYNNEI. CDR3 nucleotide sequence: TGTGCCAGCGATATCGGAGGGCTACAAGAGACCCAGTACTTC. Translating it yields CASDIGGLQETQYF.

This clonotype was recorded at least ten times. The V and J genes are TRBV19 and TRBJ2-2; possible D gene TRBD2, 6 bases. CDR1 and CDR2 from the germline V gene are LNHDA and SQIVND (reference sequence). This CDR3 contains 16 residues. Deletions cut 7 bases from V and 0 bases from J, with 15 bases between. The CDR3 nucleotides read TGTGCCAGTACGCTAGGGGCGGGATCGAACACCGGGGAGCTGTTTTTT. Encoded protein: CASTLGAGSNTGELFF.

V is TRBV7-2 and J is TRBJ2-7; weak D call: TRBD2 (6 bases). CDR3 size: 15 residues. Trimming removed 1 base at V and 5 bases at J, with 15 bases between. Germline V lookup: CDR1 SGHTA, CDR2 FQGNSA. As DNA, the CDR3 is TGTGCCAGCAGCTTAGACGGGAGCCTTTTCAACGAGCAGTACTTC. Its translation: CASSLDGSLFNEQYF. The whole variable domain, filled in from reference TRBV7-2 and TRBJ2-7, reads GAGVSQSPSNKVTEKGKDVELRCDPISGHTALYWYRQSLGQGLEFLIYFQGNSAPDKSGLPSDRFSAERTGGSVSTLTIQRTQQEDSAVYLCASSLDGSLFNEQYFGPGTRLTVT.

The rearrangement links TRBV29-1 to TRBJ2-7, with a possible D match to TRBD1 (6 bases). Germline V lookup: CDR1 SQVTM, CDR2 ANQGSEA. The germline V and J ends were trimmed by 4 bases and 2 bases, with 12 bases remaining between them. The CDR3 sequence is 13 residues long. This chain's CDR3 is CSVALDSPYEQYF. CDR3 nucleotides: TGCAGCGTTGCTCTGGACAGCCCCTACGAGCAGTACTTC.

CDR3 sequence reads: CASRYLVQPQHF. DNA of the CDR3: TGTGCCAGCCGTTATCTGGTGCAGCCCCAGCATTTT. The chain employs TRBV12-3 or TRBV12-4 and TRBJ1-5; D gene ambiguous. This CDR3 is 12 amino acids long. V was clipped by 8 bases and J by 7 bases, with 12 bases between them.

The V gene is TRBV20-1, the J gene TRBJ1-2; D is perhaps TRBD1 (6 bases). Germline CDR1 and CDR2: DFQATT and SNEGSKA (reference sequence). Trimming removed 3 bases from V and 5 bases from J, with 16 bases in between. This CDR3 comprises 14 residues. The CDR3 coding sequence is TGCAGTGCTAGTTCCGCAGGGGCCCCGTATGGCTACACCTTC. It is translated as CSASSAGAPYGYTF.

The V gene is TRBV28, the J gene TRBJ2-7; the match to TRBD1 covers 8 bases. This CDR3 is built from 16 residues. With 4 bases clipped from V and 2 bases from J, the junction kept 10 bases outside the gene matches. In germline, CDR1 is MDHEN, CDR2 SYDVKM. The CDR3 region is CASSWQGATRTYEQYF. The CDR3 coding sequence is TGTGCCAGCAGTTGGCAGGGGGCCACTAGAACCTACGAGCAGTACTTC.

For this clonotype: With a much larger clone just one base away, this may be a read error. V and J are TRBV2 and TRBJ1-5; maybe TRBD1 (5 bases). This CDR3 contains 14 residues. CDR1 and CDR2 from the germline V gene are SNHLY and FYNNEI. This chain's CDR3 is CAGSEDGADQPQHF. CDR3 DNA: TGTGCCGGCAGTGAAGATGGGGCTGATCAGCCCCAGCATTTT.

This clonotype was recorded at least ten times. CDR3 in DNA: TGCGCCAGCAGCCAAGACGGCGGGAGTCTCGACGAGCAGTACTTC. Protein sequence: CASSQDGGSLDEQYF. The V gene is TRBV4-1, the J gene TRBJ2-7; 7 bases line up with TRBD2. V trimming: 0 bases; J trimming: 5 bases; junction bases outside the gene matches: 7. Per germline, CDR1 MGHRA and CDR2 YSYEKL. This CDR3 region has 15 residues.

To note about this clonotype: The junction and the germline gene differ at one end; a read error may be behind it. The chain has TRBV10-2 and TRBJ2-7; TRBD1 matches at 7 bases. Germline CDR1 and CDR2: WSHSY and SAAADI. The CDR3 sequence is 15 residues long. CDR3 residues: CASSLRQGGGYEQYF. The CDR3 DNA reads as TGTGCCAGCAGTTTACGACAGGGCGGTGGGTACGAGCAGTACTTC.

This clonotype has a handful of counts. The chain links TRBV12-3 or TRBV12-4 to TRBJ1-1; D gene unclear. Trimming took 7 bases from V and 4 from J, leaving 16 bases between them. CDR3 length equals 14 residues. The CDR3 region is CASTSTTTITEAFF. The CDR3 region has the DNA TGTGCCAGCACCTCGACGACGACGATCACTGAAGCTTTCTTT.

This clonotype came up many times. The J gene is TRBJ2-5, the V gene TRBV7-8; 8 bases align to TRBD1. The CDR3 is made up of 16 amino acids. Germline-derived CDR1 and CDR2 are SGHVS and FQNEAQ. With V trimmed by 1 base and J by 5 bases, 9 bases remained unmatched. CDR3 amino acids: CASSLVRGPFRETQYF. The CDR3 region has the DNA TGTGCCAGCAGCTTAGTCAGGGGGCCATTTCGGGAGACCCAGTACTTC.

This clonotype was recorded a few times. V usage is TRBV19 and J usage is TRBJ1-2; D may be TRBD1 (5 bases). V was shortened by 7 bases and J by 4 bases, with 19 bases between the two germline ends. CDR3 length: 15 residues. The V gene's germline CDR1 is LNHDA and CDR2 SQIVND (reference sequence). The chain's CDR3 is CASIPTPGPRYGYTF. For the CDR3, the DNA is TGTGCCAGTATTCCAACCCCGGGACCGCGCTATGGCTACACCTTC.

This clonotype has only a few counts. The chain combines TRBV7-9 with TRBJ2-7, with 12 positions matching TRBD2. The CDR3 extends over 19 amino acids. V lost 2 bases and J lost 2; bases outside the gene matches: 13. Germline CDR1 is SEHNR and CDR2 is FQNEAQ (reference sequence). CDR3 amino acids: CASSLSAMTSGSGPYEQYF. CDR3 DNA sequence: TGTGCCAGCAGCTTAAGCGCTATGACTAGCGGGAGTGGTCCCTACGAGCAGTACTTC.

The chain couples TRBV10-3 to TRBJ1-2; possibly TRBD1 for D (5 bases). Trimming removed 0 bases from V and 3 bases from J, with 14 bases in between. Germline V gene sequence: CDR1 ENHRY, CDR2 SYGVKD. The CDR3 runs 16 residues. CDR3: CAISESTGSGHYGYTF. CDR3 nucleotide sequence: TGTGCCATCAGTGAGTCGACTGGATCAGGGCACTATGGCTACACCTTC.

The chain has TRBV10-3 and TRBJ2-7; 8 positions match TRBD2. CDR3 length: 15 amino acids. Per the germline V gene, CDR1 is ENHRY and CDR2 is SYGVKD. V shed 10 bases and J 5 bases; nucleotides not matched to a gene: 16. The CDR3 sequence is CASSLRGGGVHEQYF. As DNA, the CDR3 is TGTGCCAGCAGCCTCCGGGGGGGGGGCGTCCACGAGCAGTACTTC.

This clonotype has a single count. V is TRBV7-9 and J is TRBJ1-1; 7 positions agree with TRBD1. V was pared by 5 bases and J by 8 bases, with 11 bases of the junction left unmatched. Germline loops: CDR1 SEHNR, CDR2 FQNEAQ (reference sequence). This CDR3 comprises 14 residues. CDR3 protein: CASSPGTADDEAFF. In DNA, the CDR3 is TGTGCCAGCAGCCCGGGGACAGCTGATGACGAAGCTTTCTTT.

Note on this clonotype: Just one base apart from a much larger clone, this may be a read error. This chain uses TRBV11-2 with TRBJ1-2; TRBD1 matches at 7 bases. This CDR3 region has 11 residues. J gave up 8 bases and V 5 bases, and 2 bases lay outside the gene matches. CDR1 and CDR2 (germline): SGHAT, FQNNGV. The CDR3 DNA follows: TGTGCCAGCAGCCCGGACAGGGGCTACACCTTC. Its translation: CASSPDRGYTF.

The chain joins TRBV30 to TRBJ1-2; no clear D gene. Trimming removed 0 bases from V and 8 bases from J, with 10 bases in between. Germline values: CDR1 GTSNPN, CDR2 SVGIG (reference sequence). This CDR3 spans 12 amino acids. Written as DNA, the CDR3 is TGTGCCTGGAGTGTAGGATTGGGAGGCTACACCTTC. Translated, it gives CAWSVGLGGYTF.

V and J are TRBV15 and TRBJ1-2; D remains ambiguous. There are 17 residues in the CDR3. Germline-derived CDR1 and CDR2 are LNHNV and YYDKDF (reference sequence). With 0 bases removed from V and 0 bases from J, the gap between germline ends came to 14 bases. DNA of the CDR3: TGTGCCACCAGCAGAGATAGAGGGCAGGCCGCTAACTATGGCTACACCTTC. Its protein product is CATSRDRGQAANYGYTF.

This clonotype occurred a few times. The V and J genes are TRBV7-9 and TRBJ1-1; 9 positions agree with TRBD1. CDR3 size: 13 residues. Germline trimming cut 1 base from V and 11 bases from J; bases unmatched to any gene: 5. CDR1 is SEHNR, CDR2 FQNEAQ, per germline (reference sequence). As DNA, the CDR3 is TGTGCCAGCAGCTTAGAGGGACAGGGAGGTGCTTTCTTT. It yields the protein CASSLEGQGGAFF.